The 22 T cell receptor beta chains presented below share a single source sample, sequenced in a study of molecular identifiers for immune sequencing clone quantification. TCRdb processed the PCR reads anew with MiXCR; each CDR3 protein has one entry. The data contain roughly 100,000 distinct CDR3 sequences, 30% to 45% of them singletons. Material for sequencing was naive CD8+ T cells from blood, with Jurkat cell RNA spiked in. Subset here: FACS-sorted CD8+CD4-CCR7+CD45RA+ naive T cells. Every receptor here comes from a human donor in good health. Some libraries in this study had Jurkat cell RNA spiked in.

V is TRBV6-5 and J is TRBJ2-3, with D perhaps TRBD2 (5 bases). Germline V gene data show CDR1 as MNHEY and CDR2 as SVGAGI. The CDR3 covers 14 residues. V lost 5 bases and J 0 bases, leaving 9 bases between the germline ends. In nucleotides, the CDR3 is TGTGCCAGCAGTACGGGATTTAGCACAGATACGCAGTATTTT. Its protein is CASSTGFSTDTQYF.

Points on this clonotype: A much larger clone lies one base from this, so it may be a read error. The rearrangement joins TRBV18 to TRBJ2-7; D unresolved. The length of the CDR3 is 13 residues. From germline, CDR1 is KGHSH and CDR2 LQKENI. V was cut by 6 bases and J by 3 bases, with 12 bases left in between. This chain's CDR3 is CASSQRTYYEQYF. The CDR3 coding sequence is TGTGCCAGCTCGCAAAGGACGTACTACGAGCAGTACTTC.

This clonotype turned up a few times. This sequence joins TRBV9 and TRBJ1-6; no reliable D call. This CDR3 is 17 amino acids long. Trimming stripped 3 bases from V and 0 bases from J, with 13 bases between. In germline, CDR1 is SGDLS, CDR2 YYNGEE. The CDR3 is CASSADRFYSYNSPLHF. The CDR3 nucleotides are TGTGCCAGCAGCGCCGACCGGTTTTACTCCTATAATTCACCCCTCCACTTT. Together with reference TRBV9 and TRBJ1-6, the CDR3 gives the full variable domain: DSGVTQTPKHLITATGQRVTLRCSPRSGDLSVYWYQQSLDQGLQFLIQYYNGEERAKGNILERFSAQQFPDLHSELNLSSLELGDSALYFCASSADRFYSYNSPLHFGNGTRLTVT.

The chain is built from TRBV24-1 and TRBJ2-1; the match to TRBD2 covers 7 bases. After removal of 5 bases from V and 6 bases from J, the junction contained 9 bases not matched to a gene. Germline V gene sequence: CDR1 KGHDR, CDR2 SFDVKD. CDR3 length equals 15 residues. The chain's CDR3 is CATSVGLGPLNEQFF. Here the CDR3 DNA reads TGTGCCACCAGTGTTGGACTAGGCCCGCTCAATGAGCAGTTCTTC.

The V gene is TRBV7-9, the J gene TRBJ1-1; D not resolved. Between the trimmed V and J ends, which lost 2 bases and 1 base, there was a span of 8 bases. This CDR3 has 14 residues. Germline V gene lookup returns CDR1 SEHNR and CDR2 FQNEAQ (reference sequence). The CDR3 DNA is TGTGCCAGCAGCTTATACGGGGAGAACACTGAAGCTTTCTTT. Its protein is CASSLYGENTEAFF.

The chain recombines TRBV5-6 with TRBJ2-5; TRBD2 matches 12 bases. Trimming cost V 0 bases and J 5 bases; bases outside gene matches: 11. This CDR3 is 18 amino acids long. CDR1 and CDR2 (germline): SGHDT, YYEEEE. The CDR3 loop is CASSLVASGRAYGETQYF. The CDR3 nucleotides are TGTGCCAGCAGCTTGGTGGCTAGCGGGAGGGCCTATGGGGAGACCCAGTACTTC.

The V and J genes are TRBV6-1 and TRBJ2-3; 10 bases are a match to TRBD2. The CDR3 consists of 17 residues. Germline values: CDR1 MNHNS, CDR2 SASEGT. V lost 2 bases to trimming and J lost 0 bases; unmatched junction nucleotides: 5. The CDR3 nucleotides read TGTGCCAGCAGTGAATCTCTAGCGGGAGTGAGCACAGATACGCAGTATTTT. Protein sequence: CASSESLAGVSTDTQYF.

On this clonotype: A read error may explain this, as a much larger clone is one base away. Since no conserved phenylalanine or tryptophan closes the CDR3, a read error is the likely cause. The J gene is TRBJ2-6, the V gene TRBV7-9; D remains ambiguous. The CDR3 sequence is 15 residues long. The germline V and J ends were trimmed by 3 bases and 1 base, with 7 bases remaining between them. Germline V gives CDR1 SEHNR, CDR2 FQNEAQ (reference sequence). CDR3: CASSFPLSGANVLTI. The CDR3 DNA sequence: TGTGCCAGCAGCTTTCCCCTATCTGGGGCCAACGTCCTGACTATC.

The J gene is TRBJ1-4, the V gene TRBV16, with D possibly matching TRBD1 (5 bases). Germline lookup yields CDR1 KGHSY and CDR2 FQNENV. V was cut by 5 bases and J by 6 bases, with 19 bases left in between. The CDR3 length is 16 residues. This CDR3 is CASSSLLEQAYEKLFF. DNA for the CDR3: TGTGCCAGCAGCTCGCTATTGGAACAGGCTTATGAAAAACTGTTTTTT.

This clonotype was counted a few times. V and J are TRBV9 and TRBJ2-7; D is unresolved. The V end was cut by 0 bases, the J end by 6 bases, with 10 bases between. CDR1 is SGDLS and CDR2 is YYNGEE in the germline V gene. CDR3 size: 13 residues. The DNA of the CDR3 is TGTGCCAGCAGCGTAGGCCTGTATCCCGAGCAGTACTTC. Translating it yields CASSVGLYPEQYF.

This clonotype was counted a few times. The chain combines TRBV7-9 with TRBJ2-2; maybe TRBD2 (5 bases). Deletions cut 5 bases from V and 9 bases from J, with 10 bases between. From germline, CDR1 is SEHNR and CDR2 FQNEAQ (reference sequence). The CDR3 contains 12 residues. The DNA for the CDR3 is TGTGCCAGCAGCCCCCGGGGTTGGGAGCTGTTTTTT. Encoded protein: CASSPRGWELFF.

Turning to this clonotype: One junction end does not reproduce the germline sequence, and a read error may be involved. The chain carries TRBV29-1 and TRBJ2-2, with D possibly being TRBD1 or TRBD2 (5 bases each). The germline gives CDR1 SQVTM, CDR2 ANQGSEA. This CDR3 is 14 amino acids long. The CDR3 reads CSVGGTENTGELYF. The CDR3 DNA reads TGCAGCGTTGGGGGGACCGAGAACACCGGGGAGCTGTATTTT.

This clonotype was counted only a few times. V and J are TRBV7-9 and TRBJ2-2, with D possibly being TRBD1 (6 bases). The CDR3 is 15 amino acids. Trimming took off 6 bases at V and 3 bases at J, with 14 bases between the two ends. Germline V gene data show CDR1 as SEHNR and CDR2 as FQNEAQ (reference sequence). The CDR3 region has the DNA TGTGCCAGCAGAGAAGACAGGACATACACCGGGGAGCTGTTTTTT. Translating gives CASREDRTYTGELFF.

The chain links TRBV4-3 to TRBJ2-7; D perhaps matches TRBD2 (6 bases). From germline, CDR1 is LGHNA and CDR2 YSLEER. The CDR3 spans 17 residues. V was clipped by 1 base and J by 3 bases, with 19 bases between them. The CDR3 DNA follows: TGCGCCAGCAGCCAAGCAGACAACGGGAGTCCCAGCTACGAGCAGTACTTC. This translates into CASSQADNGSPSYEQYF.

This sequence joins TRBV13 and TRBJ2-7; D is unresolved. The V and J ends lost 5 bases and 2 bases respectively, with 13 bases between them. CDR3 length: 14 amino acids. CDR1 and CDR2 from the germline V gene are PRHDT and FYEKMQ (reference sequence). The CDR3 DNA sequence: TGTGCCAGCAGCCCGGGTCGACGACCCTACGAGCAGTACTTC. Protein product: CASSPGRRPYEQYF.

Notes on this clonotype: A much larger clone differs from this one at a single base, so this may be a read error. J is TRBJ2-3 and V is TRBV7-9, with 8 bases identical to TRBD2. CDR3 length: 14 residues. Germline V gene data show CDR1 as SEHNR and CDR2 as FQNEAQ (reference sequence). This CDR3 is CVSSSTSGTDTQYF. In nucleotides, the CDR3 is TGTGTCAGCAGCTCGACTAGCGGCACAGATACGCAGTATTTT.

This clonotype turned up a few times. The chain links TRBV28 to TRBJ2-7; a possible D gene is TRBD2 (5 bases). The CDR3 runs 13 residues. V was pared by 5 bases and J by 3 bases, with 11 bases between. Germline V gene data show CDR1 as MDHEN and CDR2 as SYDVKM. Written as DNA, the CDR3 is TGTGCCAGCAGTGCGGACTGGTACTACGAGCAGTACTTC. It specifies CASSADWYYEQYF.

This clonotype turned up a few times. This chain connects TRBV7-6 to TRBJ2-5; D is ambiguous. The germline V gene encodes CDR1 SGHVS and CDR2 FNYEAQ. The CDR3 extends over 12 amino acids. V lost 5 bases, J lost 2 bases, and 6 bases lay in between. The CDR3 bases are TGTGCCAGCAGCGGGATTCAAGAGACCCAGTACTTC. It codes for CASSGIQETQYF.

Turning to this clonotype: At one end, the junction sequence differs from germline, possibly due to a read error. The rearrangement joins TRBV7-2 to TRBJ2-1; D is ambiguous. This CDR3 has 13 residues. Per germline, CDR1 SGHTA and CDR2 FQGNSA. The CDR3 spells CATPTPGDDEQSF. The DNA for the CDR3 is TGTGCCACCCCGACCCCCGGTGACGATGAGCAGTCCTTC.

The rearrangement links TRBV7-3 to TRBJ2-6; D is undetermined. The CDR3 spans 18 residues. Germline CDR1 and CDR2: SGHTA and FQGTGA. V lost 1 base, J lost 0 bases, and 13 bases lay in between. The CDR3 here is CASSLRAGPYSGANVLTF. The CDR3 DNA is TGTGCCAGCAGCTTAAGGGCAGGACCTTACTCTGGGGCCAACGTCCTGACTTTC.

The genes are TRBV19 and TRBJ2-7, with 9 bases that match TRBD1. This CDR3 spans 15 amino acids. Germline assignment: CDR1 LNHDA and CDR2 SQIVND (reference sequence). V shed 4 bases, J shed 4 bases, and the junction held 8 bases outside the gene matches. The CDR3 sequence is CASSTTSGTGYEQYF. The CDR3 nucleotides read TGTGCCAGTAGTACAACCTCCGGGACAGGGTACGAGCAGTACTTC.

J is TRBJ2-7 and V is TRBV27; TRBD1 aligns across 11 bases. V lost 6 bases and J lost 4; bases outside the gene matches: 5. Germline CDR1 and CDR2: MNHEY and SMNVEV (reference sequence). CDR3 size: 14 residues. The CDR3 DNA is TGTGCCAGCAGATTAGGGACAGGGGGGTACGAGCAGTACTTC. Its protein product is CASRLGTGGYEQYF.